This T cell receptor (beta chain) was retrieved from a study of CD8+ T cells in alopecia areata. Overall study context: At a dose of 5 to 10 mg twice daily, oral tofacitinib was given to treated patients.

Concerning this clone: As yet, its antigen is unknown.

RNA was isolated and reverse transcribed to cDNA, the sequencing template. Sequenced by immunoSEQ multiplex PCR; TCRdb stores in-frame clones only, minus some. Among 100,000 to 150,000 clones listed, approximately 48% were seen once. Germline CDR1 LGHNA, CDR2 YSLEER. Trimming removed 6 bases at V and 3 bases at J, with 11 bases between. The CDR3 sequence is 13 residues long. Points from the study as a whole: Higher clonality than in normal scalp was seen in lesional scalp, especially alopecia totalis/universalis.

The sample in question was CD8+ T cells sorted from blood, obtained at week 0. The TCR sequence derives from a human donor with alopecia areata. The V and J genes are TRBV4-3 and TRBJ1-1; a possible D gene is TRBD1 (5 bases). CDR3 sequence: CASRGDPYTEAFF. DNA for the CDR3: TGCGCCAGCAGAGGGGATCCTTACACTGAAGCTTTCTTT.